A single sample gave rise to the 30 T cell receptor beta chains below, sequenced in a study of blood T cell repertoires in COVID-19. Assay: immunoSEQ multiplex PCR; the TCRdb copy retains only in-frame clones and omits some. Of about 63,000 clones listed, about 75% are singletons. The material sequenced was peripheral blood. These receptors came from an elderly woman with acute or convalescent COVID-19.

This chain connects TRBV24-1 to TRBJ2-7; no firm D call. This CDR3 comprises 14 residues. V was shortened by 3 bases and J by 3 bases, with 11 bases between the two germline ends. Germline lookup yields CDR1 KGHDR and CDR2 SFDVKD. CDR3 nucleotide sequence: TGTGCCACCAGTGATAATATGGCAGTCTACGAGCAGTACTTC. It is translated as CATSDNMAVYEQYF.

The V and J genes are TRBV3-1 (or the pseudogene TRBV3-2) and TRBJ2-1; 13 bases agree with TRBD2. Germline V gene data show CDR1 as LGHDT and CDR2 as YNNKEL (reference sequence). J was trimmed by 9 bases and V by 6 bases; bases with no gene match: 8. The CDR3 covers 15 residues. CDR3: CASRKTSGRLGEQFF. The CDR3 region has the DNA TGTGCCAGCAGAAAGACTAGCGGGAGGCTGGGTGAGCAGTTCTTC.

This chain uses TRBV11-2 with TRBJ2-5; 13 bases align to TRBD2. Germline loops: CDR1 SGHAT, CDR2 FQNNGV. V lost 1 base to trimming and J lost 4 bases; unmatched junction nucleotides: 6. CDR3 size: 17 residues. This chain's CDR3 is CASSLGTSGRGRETQYF. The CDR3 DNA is TGTGCCAGCAGCTTAGGGACTAGCGGGAGAGGGAGAGAGACCCAGTACTTC.

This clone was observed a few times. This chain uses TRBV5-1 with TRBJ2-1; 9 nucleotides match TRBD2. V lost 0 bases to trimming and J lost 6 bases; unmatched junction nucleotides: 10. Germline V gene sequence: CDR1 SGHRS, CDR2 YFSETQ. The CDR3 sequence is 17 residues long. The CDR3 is CASSLAPTSGGSNEQFF. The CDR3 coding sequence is TGCGCCAGCAGCTTGGCCCCGACTAGCGGTGGAAGCAATGAGCAGTTCTTC.

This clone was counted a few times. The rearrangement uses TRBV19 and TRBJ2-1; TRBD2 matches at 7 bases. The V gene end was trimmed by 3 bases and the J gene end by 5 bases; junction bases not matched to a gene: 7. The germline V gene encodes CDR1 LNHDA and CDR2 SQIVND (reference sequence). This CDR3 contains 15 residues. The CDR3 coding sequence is TGTGCCAGTAGTATCCAGGGACTACCTAACAATGAGCAGTTCTTC. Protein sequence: CASSIQGLPNNEQFF.

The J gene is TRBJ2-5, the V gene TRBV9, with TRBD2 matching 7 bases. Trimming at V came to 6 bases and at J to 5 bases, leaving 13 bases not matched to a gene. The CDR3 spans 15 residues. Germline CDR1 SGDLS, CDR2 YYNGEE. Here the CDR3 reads CASNTQARGGETQYF. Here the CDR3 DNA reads TGTGCCAGCAACACCCAGGCCCGGGGAGGGGAGACCCAGTACTTC.

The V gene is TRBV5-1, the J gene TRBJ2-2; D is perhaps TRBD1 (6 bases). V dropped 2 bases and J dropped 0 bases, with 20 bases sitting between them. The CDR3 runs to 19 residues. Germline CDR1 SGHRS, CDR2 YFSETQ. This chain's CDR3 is CASSLPGVVTLSNTGELFF. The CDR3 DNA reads TGCGCCAGCAGCTTACCAGGGGTCGTCACCCTTTCGAACACCGGGGAGCTGTTTTTT.

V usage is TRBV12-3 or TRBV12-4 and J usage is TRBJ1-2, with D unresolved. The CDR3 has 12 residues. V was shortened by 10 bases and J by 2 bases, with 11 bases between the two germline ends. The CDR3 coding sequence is TGTGCCACCCGAGGAAAGAACTATGGCTACACCTTC. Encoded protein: CATRGKNYGYTF.

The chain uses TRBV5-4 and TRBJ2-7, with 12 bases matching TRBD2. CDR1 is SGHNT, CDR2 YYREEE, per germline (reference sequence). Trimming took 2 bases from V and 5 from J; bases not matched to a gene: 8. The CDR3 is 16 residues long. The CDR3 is CASSFFPGLAGNEQYF. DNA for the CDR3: TGTGCCAGCAGCTTTTTTCCCGGACTAGCGGGAAACGAGCAGTACTTC.

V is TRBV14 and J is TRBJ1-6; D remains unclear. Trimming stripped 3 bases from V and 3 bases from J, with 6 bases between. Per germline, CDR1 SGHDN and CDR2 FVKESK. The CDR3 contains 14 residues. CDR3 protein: CASSQASYNSPLHF. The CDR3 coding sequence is TGTGCCAGCAGCCAGGCCAGCTATAATTCACCCCTCCACTTT.

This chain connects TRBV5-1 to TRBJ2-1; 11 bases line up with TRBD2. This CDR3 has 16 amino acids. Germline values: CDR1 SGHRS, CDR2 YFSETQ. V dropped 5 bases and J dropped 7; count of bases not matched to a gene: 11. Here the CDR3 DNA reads TGCGCCAGCAGTCAAAGACTAGCGGGACGTGGGAATGAGCAGTTCTTC. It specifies CASSQRLAGRGNEQFF.

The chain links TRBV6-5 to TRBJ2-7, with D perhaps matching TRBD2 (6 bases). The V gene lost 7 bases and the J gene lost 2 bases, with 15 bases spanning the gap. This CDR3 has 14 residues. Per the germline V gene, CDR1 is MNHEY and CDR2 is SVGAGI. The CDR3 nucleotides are TGTGCCAGCACTTCGGGACTCGTTGCCTACGAGCAGTACTTC. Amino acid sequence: CASTSGLVAYEQYF.

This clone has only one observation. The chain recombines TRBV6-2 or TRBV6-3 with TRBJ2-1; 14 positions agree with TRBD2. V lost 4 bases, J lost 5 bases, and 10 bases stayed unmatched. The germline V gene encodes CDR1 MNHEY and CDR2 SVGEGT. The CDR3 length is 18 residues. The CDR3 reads CASSLGLAGAGPHNEQFF. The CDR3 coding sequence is TGTGCCAGCAGTTTGGGACTAGCGGGAGCGGGGCCCCACAATGAGCAGTTCTTC.

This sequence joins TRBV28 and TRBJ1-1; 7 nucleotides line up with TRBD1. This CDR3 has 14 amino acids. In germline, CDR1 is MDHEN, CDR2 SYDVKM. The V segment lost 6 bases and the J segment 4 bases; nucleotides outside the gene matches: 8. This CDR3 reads CASRQGERGTEAFF. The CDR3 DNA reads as TGTGCCAGCAGGCAGGGGGAGAGGGGCACTGAAGCTTTCTTT.

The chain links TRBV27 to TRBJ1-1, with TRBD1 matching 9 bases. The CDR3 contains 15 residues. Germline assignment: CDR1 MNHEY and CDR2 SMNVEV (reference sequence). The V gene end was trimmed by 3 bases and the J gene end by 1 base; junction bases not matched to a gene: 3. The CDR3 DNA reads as TGTGCCAGCAGTTTGGAACAGGGGGCGAACACTGAAGCTTTCTTT. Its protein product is CASSLEQGANTEAFF.

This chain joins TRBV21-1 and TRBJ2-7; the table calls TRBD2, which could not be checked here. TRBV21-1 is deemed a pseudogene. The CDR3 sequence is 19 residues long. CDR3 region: CASSTLGRLAGDGSYEQYF. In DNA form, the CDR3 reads TGTGCCAGCAGCACCCTCGGTCGACTAGCGGGAGATGGCTCCTACGAGCAGTACTTC.

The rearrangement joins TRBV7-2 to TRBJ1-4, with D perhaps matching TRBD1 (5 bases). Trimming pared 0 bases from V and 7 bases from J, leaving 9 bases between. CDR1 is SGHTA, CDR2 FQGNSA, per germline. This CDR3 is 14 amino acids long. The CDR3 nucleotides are TGTGCCAGCAGCTTAGCGGGGAGGGGTGAAAAACTGTTTTTT. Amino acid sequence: CASSLAGRGEKLFF.

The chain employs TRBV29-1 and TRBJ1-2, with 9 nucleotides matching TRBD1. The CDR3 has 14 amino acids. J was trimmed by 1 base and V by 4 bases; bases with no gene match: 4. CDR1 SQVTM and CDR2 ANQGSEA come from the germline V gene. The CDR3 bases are TGCAGCGTTGGAGGACAGGGGAGTAACTATGGCTACACCTTC. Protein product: CSVGGQGSNYGYTF.

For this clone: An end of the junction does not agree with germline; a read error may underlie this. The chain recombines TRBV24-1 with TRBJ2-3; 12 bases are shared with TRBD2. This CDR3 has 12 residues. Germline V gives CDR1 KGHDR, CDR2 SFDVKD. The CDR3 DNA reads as TGTGCCGTCGGGACTAGCGGGCGTGACCTTCATTTT. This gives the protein CAVGTSGRDLHF.

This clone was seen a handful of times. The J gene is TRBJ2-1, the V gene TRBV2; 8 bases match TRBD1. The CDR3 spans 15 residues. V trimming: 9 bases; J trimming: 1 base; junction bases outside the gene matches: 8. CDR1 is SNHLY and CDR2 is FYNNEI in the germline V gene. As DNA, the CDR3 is TGTGCCAGTCAAGCCAGGGGGCGATCCTACAATGAGCAGTTCTTC. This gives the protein CASQARGRSYNEQFF. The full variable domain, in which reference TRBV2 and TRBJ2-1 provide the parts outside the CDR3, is EPEVTQTPSHQVTQMGQEVILRCVPISNHLYFYWYRQILGQKVEFLVSFYNNEISEKSEIFDDQFSVERPDGSNFTLKIRSTKLEDSAMYFCASQARGRSYNEQFFGPGTRLTVL.

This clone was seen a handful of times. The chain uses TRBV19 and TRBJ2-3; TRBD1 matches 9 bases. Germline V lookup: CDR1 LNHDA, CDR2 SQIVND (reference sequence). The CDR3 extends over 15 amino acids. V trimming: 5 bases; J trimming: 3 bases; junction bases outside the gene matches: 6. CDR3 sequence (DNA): TGTGCCAGTAGTCCCGGACAGGGGCAAACAGATACGCAGTATTTT. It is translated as CASSPGQGQTDTQYF.

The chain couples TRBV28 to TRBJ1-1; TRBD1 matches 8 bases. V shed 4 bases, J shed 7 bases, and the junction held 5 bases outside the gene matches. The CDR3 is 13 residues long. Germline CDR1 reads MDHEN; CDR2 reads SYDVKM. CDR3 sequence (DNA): TGTGCCAGCAGTTCCGGACAGGGCCTTGAAGCTTTCTTT. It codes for CASSSGQGLEAFF.

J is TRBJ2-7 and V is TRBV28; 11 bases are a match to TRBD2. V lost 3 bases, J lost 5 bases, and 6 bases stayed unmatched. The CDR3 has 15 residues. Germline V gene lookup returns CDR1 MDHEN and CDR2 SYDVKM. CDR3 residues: CASSFPGTSGDEQYF. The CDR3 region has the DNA TGTGCCAGCAGTTTTCCGGGGACTAGCGGAGACGAGCAGTACTTC.

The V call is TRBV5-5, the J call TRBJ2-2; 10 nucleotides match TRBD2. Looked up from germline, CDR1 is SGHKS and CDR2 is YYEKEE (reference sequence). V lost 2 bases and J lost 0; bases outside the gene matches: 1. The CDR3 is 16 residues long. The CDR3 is CASSLLAGTNTGELFF. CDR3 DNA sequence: TGTGCCAGCAGCTTACTAGCGGGAACGAACACCGGGGAGCTGTTTTTT. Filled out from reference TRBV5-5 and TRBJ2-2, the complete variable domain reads DAGVTQSPTHLIKTRGQQVTLRCSPISGHKSVSWYQQVLGQGPQFIFQYYEKEERGRGNFPDRFSARQFPNYSSELNVNALLLGDSALYLCASSLLAGTNTGELFFGEGSRLTVL.

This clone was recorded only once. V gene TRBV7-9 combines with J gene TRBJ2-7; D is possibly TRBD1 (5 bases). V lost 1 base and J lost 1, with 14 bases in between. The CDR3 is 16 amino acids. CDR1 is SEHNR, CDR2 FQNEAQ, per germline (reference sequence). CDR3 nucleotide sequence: TGTGCCAGCAGCTTAGGGGCAGGGCTAAAATCCTACGAGCAGTACTTC. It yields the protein CASSLGAGLKSYEQYF.

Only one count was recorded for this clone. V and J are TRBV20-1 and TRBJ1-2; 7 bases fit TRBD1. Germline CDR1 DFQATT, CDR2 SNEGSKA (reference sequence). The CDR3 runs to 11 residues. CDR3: CIFRGDYGYTF. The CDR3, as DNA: TGCATTTTCAGGGGGGACTATGGCTACACCTTC.

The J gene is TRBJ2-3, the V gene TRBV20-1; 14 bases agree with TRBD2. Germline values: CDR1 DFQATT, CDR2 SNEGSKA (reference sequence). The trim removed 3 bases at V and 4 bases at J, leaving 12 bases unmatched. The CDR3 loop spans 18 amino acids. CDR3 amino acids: CSASLGTSGSGKADTQYF. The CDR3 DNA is TGCAGTGCTAGTCTGGGGACTAGCGGGAGCGGTAAGGCAGATACGCAGTATTTT.

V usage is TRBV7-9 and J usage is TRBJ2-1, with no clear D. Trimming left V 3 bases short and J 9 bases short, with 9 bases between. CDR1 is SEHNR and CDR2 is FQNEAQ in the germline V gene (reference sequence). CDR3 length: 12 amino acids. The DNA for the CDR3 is TGTGCCAGCAGCTTTATAGGCGGTGAGCAGTTCTTC. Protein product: CASSFIGGEQFF.

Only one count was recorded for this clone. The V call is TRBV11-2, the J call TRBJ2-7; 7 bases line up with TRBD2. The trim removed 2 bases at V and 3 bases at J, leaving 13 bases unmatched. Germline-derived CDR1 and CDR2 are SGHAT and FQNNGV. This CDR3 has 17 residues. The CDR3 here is CASSLWLAENPLYEQYF. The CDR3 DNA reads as TGTGCCAGCAGCTTATGGCTAGCGGAGAACCCCCTCTACGAGCAGTACTTC. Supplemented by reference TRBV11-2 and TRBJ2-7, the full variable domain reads EAGVAQSPRYKIIEKRQSVAFWCNPISGHATLYWYQQILGQGPKLLIQFQNNGVVDDSQLPKDRFSAERLKGVDSTLKIQPAKLEDSAVYLCASSLWLAENPLYEQYFGPGTRLTVT.

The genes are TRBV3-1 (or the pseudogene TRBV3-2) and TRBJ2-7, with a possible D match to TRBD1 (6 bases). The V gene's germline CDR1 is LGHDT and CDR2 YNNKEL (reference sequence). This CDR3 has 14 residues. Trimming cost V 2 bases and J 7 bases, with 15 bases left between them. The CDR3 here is CASSQRGTSGEQYF. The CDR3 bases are TGTGCCAGCAGCCAACGAGGGACATCCGGGGAGCAGTACTTC.